The present T cell receptor (beta chain) was sequenced within a study of CD8 T cells in Susac syndrome. From blood CD8+ and CD4+ T cells, the TCR beta chain was sequenced. The multiple sclerosis controls were treatment-naive patients affected by stable or active relapsing-remitting disease. General study findings and limits: The study conceded that relatively few individuals underwent its TCR sequencing and HLA analysis.

With respect to this clonotype: Its antigen is undetermined.

Random hexamers were used to reverse transcribe roughly 0.5 to 1 ug of RNA. TCRdb re-analysed the immunoSEQ multiplex PCR reads in MiXCR, keeping a single row per CDR3 protein. This table holds just over 150,000 distinct CDR3 sequences, just under 97% found once. The CDR3 contains 15 residues. J gave up 2 bases and V 4 bases, and 5 bases lay outside the gene matches. Germline CDR1 and CDR2: SGHRS and YFSETQ. Sequencing was done on a sample of CD8+ T cells from PBMCs. This TCR was sampled from a human donor with multiple sclerosis. This chain connects TRBV5-1 to TRBJ2-3, with 9 positions matching TRBD1. DNA for the CDR3: TGCGCCAGCAGCACCGGACAGGGGACCACAGATACGCAGTATTTT. It yields the protein CASSTGQGTTDTQYF.